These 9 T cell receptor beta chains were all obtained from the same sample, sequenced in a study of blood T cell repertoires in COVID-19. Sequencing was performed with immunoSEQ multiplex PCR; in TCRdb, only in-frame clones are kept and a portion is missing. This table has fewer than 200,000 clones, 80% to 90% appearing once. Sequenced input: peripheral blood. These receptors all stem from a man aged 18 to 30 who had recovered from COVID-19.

The CDR3 protein is CASSPGQGYENTIYF. The CDR3 DNA reads as TGCGCCAGCAGCCCAGGACAGGGGTACGAAAACACCATATATTTT. The chain couples TRBV5-1 to TRBJ1-3; TRBD1 agrees at 9 bases. The CDR3 length is 15 residues. The germline V gene has CDR1 SGHRS and CDR2 YFSETQ. Trimming removed 4 bases from V and 6 bases from J; junction bases left unmatched: 8.

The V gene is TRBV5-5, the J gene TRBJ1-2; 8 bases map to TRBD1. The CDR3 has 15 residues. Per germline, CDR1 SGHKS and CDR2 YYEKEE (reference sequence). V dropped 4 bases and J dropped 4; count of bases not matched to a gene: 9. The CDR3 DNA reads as TGTGCCAGCAGCCTTTCGACAGGGGAGCTCTATGGCTACACCTTC. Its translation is CASSLSTGELYGYTF.

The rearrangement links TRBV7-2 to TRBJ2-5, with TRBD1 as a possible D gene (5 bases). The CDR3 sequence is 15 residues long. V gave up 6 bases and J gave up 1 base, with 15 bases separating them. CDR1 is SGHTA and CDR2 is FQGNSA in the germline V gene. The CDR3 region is CASRPQGIRQETQYF. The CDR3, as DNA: TGTGCCAGCAGGCCTCAGGGAATCCGCCAAGAGACCCAGTACTTC.

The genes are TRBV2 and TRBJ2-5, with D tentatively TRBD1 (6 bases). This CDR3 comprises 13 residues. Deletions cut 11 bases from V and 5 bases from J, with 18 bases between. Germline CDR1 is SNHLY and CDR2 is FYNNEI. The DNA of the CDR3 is TGTGCCGGGAACAGGGACCTCCGGGAGACCCAGTACTTC. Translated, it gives CAGNRDLRETQYF.

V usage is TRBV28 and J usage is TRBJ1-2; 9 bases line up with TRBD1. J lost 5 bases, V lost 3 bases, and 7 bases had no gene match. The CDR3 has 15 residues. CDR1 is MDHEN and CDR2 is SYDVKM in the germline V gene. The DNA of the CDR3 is TGTGCCAGCAGTTTCCGGGACAGGGCGGTTTATGGCTACACCTTC. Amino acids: CASSFRDRAVYGYTF.

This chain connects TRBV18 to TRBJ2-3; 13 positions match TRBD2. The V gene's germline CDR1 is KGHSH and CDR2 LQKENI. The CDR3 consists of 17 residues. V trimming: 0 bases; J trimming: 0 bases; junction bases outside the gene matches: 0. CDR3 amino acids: CASSPPGLAGSTDTQYF. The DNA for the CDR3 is TGTGCCAGCTCACCACCGGGACTAGCGGGAAGCACAGATACGCAGTATTTT.

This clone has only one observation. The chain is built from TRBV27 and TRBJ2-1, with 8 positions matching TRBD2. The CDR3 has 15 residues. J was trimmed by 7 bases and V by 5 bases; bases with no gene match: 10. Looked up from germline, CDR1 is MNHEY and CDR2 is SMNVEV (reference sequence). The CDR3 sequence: CASSEQRELENEQFF. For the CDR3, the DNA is TGTGCCAGCAGTGAGCAGCGGGAGCTTGAGAATGAGCAGTTCTTC.

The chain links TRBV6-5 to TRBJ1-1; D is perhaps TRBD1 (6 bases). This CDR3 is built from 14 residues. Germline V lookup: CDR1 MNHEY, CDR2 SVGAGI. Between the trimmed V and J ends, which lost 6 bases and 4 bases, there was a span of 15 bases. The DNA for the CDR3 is TGTGCCAGCAGGGGGTACAGGGACGGCACTGAAGCTTTCTTT. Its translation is CASRGYRDGTEAFF.

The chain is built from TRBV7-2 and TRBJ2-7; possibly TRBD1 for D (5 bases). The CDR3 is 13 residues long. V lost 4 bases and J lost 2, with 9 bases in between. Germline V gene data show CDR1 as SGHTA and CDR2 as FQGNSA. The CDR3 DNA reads TGTGCCAGCAGCTCGGACACCACCTACGAGCAGTACTTC. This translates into CASSSDTTYEQYF.